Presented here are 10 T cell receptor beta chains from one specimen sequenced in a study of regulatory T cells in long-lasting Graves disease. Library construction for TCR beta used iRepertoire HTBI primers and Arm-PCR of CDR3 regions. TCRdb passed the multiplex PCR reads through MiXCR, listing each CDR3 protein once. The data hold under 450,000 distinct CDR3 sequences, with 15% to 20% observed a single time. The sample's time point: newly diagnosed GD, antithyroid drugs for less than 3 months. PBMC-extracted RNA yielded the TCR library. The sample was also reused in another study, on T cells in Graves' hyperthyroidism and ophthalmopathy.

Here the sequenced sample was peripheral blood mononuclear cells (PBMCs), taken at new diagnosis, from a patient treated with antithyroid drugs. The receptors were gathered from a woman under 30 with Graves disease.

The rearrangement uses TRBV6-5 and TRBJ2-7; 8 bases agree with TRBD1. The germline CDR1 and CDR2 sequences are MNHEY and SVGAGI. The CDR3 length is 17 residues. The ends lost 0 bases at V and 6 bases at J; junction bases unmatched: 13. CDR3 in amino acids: CASSYSRVVRGLGEQYF. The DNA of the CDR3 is TGTGCCAGCAGTTACTCGAGAGTTGTCAGGGGGCTTGGCGAGCAGTACTTC.

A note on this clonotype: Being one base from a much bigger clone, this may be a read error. CDR3 coding DNA: TGTGCCAGCAGTTACGGCGGGCCGGGGAAGACAAGGGAGACTGAAGCTTTCTTT. This codes for CASSYGGPGKTRETEAFF. The rearrangement joins TRBV6-5 to TRBJ1-1; D uncertain. The V gene lost 2 bases and the J gene lost 5 bases, with 24 bases spanning the gap. CDR1 and CDR2 from the germline V gene are MNHEY and SVGAGI. This CDR3 contains 18 residues.

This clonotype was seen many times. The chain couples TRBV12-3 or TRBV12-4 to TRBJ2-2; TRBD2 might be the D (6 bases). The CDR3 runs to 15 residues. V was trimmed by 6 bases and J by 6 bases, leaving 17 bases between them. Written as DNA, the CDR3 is TGTGCCAGCAGGACGGGACTGGTGTTTGCCGGGGAGCTGTTTTTT. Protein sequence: CASRTGLVFAGELFF.

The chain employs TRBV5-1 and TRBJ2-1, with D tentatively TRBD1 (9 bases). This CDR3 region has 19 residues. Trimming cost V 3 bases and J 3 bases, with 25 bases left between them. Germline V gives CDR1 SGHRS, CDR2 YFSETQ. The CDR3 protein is CASSSPGQGTSGFYNEQFF. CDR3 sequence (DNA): TGCGCCAGCAGCTCACCGGGACAGGGAACTAGCGGATTCTACAATGAGCAGTTCTTC.

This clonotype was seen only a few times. CDR3 nucleotide sequence: TGTGCCAGCAGTTACTCCGGGACTAGCGGGGGGGCCAGCACAGATACGCAGTATTTT. Amino acid sequence: CASSYSGTSGGASTDTQYF. The chain has TRBV6-2 or TRBV6-3 and TRBJ2-3, with 16 bases aligning to TRBD2. Germline CDR1 is MNHEY and CDR2 is SVGEGT. CDR3 length: 19 amino acids. After removal of 0 bases from V and 0 bases from J, the junction contained 3 bases not matched to a gene.

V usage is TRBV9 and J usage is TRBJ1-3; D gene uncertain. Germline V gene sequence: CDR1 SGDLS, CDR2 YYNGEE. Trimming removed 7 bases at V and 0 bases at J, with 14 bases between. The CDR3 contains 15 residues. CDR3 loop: CASGSVSDSGNTIYF. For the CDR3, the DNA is TGTGCCAGCGGCTCGGTGAGCGACTCTGGAAACACCATATATTTT.

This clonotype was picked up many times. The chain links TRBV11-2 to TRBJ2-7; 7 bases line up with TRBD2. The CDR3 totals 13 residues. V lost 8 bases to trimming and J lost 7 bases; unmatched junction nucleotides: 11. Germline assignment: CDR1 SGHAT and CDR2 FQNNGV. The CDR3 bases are TGTGCCAGCGCCGATACGACTAGCAGTGAGCAGTACTTC. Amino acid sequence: CASADTTSSEQYF.

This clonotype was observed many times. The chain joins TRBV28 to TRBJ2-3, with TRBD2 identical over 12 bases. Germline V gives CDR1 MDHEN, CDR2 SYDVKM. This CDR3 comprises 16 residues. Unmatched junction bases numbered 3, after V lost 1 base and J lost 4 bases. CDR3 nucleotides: TGTGCCAGCAGTTTATTAACTAGCGGGAGGCCAGATACGCAGTATTTT. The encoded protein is CASSLLTSGRPDTQYF.

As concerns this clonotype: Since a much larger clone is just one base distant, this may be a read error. The CDR3, as DNA: TGTACCAGCAGCCCATTCGGAAGGGACCTGGACGAGCAGTACTTC. This encodes CTSSPFGRDLDEQYF. This rearrangement joins TRBV7-9 to TRBJ2-7; perhaps D is TRBD1 or TRBD2 (5 bases each). There are 15 residues in the CDR3. Germline V lookup: CDR1 SEHNR, CDR2 FQNEAQ (reference sequence).

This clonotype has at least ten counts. The CDR3 spells CASSPRMRGGTDTQYF. The CDR3 nucleotides are TGTGCCAGCAGCCCCCGGATGCGGGGGGGTACAGATACGCAGTATTTT. The genes are TRBV7-3 and TRBJ2-3; 9 bases line up with TRBD2. The germline V gene encodes CDR1 SGHTA and CDR2 FQGTGA. J was trimmed by 3 bases and V by 5 bases; bases with no gene match: 9. The CDR3 sequence is 16 residues long. Looking up the rest from reference TRBV7-3 and TRBJ2-3 gives the full variable domain: GAGVSQTPSNKVTEKGKYVELRCDPISGHTALYWYRQSLGQGPEFLIYFQGTGAADDSGLPNDRFFAVRPEGSVSTLKIQRTERGDSAVYLCASSPRMRGGTDTQYFGPGTRLTVL.